The 20 T cell receptor beta chains listed next were all sequenced from one sample in a study of CD8+ T cells in alopecia areata. Extracted RNA was reverse transcribed into cDNA, the sequencing template. Sequencing used immunoSEQ multiplex PCR; TCRdb keeps in-frame clones, though not all of them. The sample comprises about 210,000 clones, roughly three fifths of which are singletons, and more than 0.95% rests with the top ten. Treatment: oral pan-JAK inhibitor, 5-10 mg twice daily. Material: CD4+ T cells sorted from blood, obtained between weeks 43 and 45, from a patient treated with tofacitinib. The receptors were sampled from a human donor with alopecia areata.

The V call is TRBV29-1, the J call TRBJ2-4, with TRBD2 as a possible D gene (5 bases). Trimming removed 3 bases from V and 6 bases from J, with 15 bases in between. Germline values: CDR1 SQVTM, CDR2 ANQGSEA. CDR3 length: 14 amino acids. As DNA, the CDR3 is TGCAGCGTTGAGGCGCCCGGGGTTGGAAACATTCAGTACTTC. Translating it yields CSVEAPGVGNIQYF.

This sequence joins TRBV6-6 and TRBJ1-5, with D uncertain. Germline CDR1 MNHNY, CDR2 SVGAGI (reference sequence). Trimming cost V 2 bases and J 7 bases, with 6 bases left between them. This CDR3 is built from 12 residues. CDR3 protein: CASSYGGQPQHF. Written as DNA, the CDR3 is TGTGCCAGCAGTTACGGAGGGCAGCCCCAGCATTTT.

The V and J genes are TRBV5-6 and TRBJ2-1, with TRBD2 matching over 9 bases. Germline-derived CDR1 and CDR2 are SGHDT and YYEEEE. CDR3 size: 16 residues. Losses at the gene ends were 4 bases for V and 4 bases for J; bases not matched to a gene: 9. The CDR3 is CASSPIPSGVYNEQFF. The CDR3 bases are TGTGCCAGCAGCCCGATCCCTAGCGGGGTTTACAATGAGCAGTTCTTC.

As for this clone: Other nucleotide sequences in the sample specify the same CDR3. The V gene is TRBV20-1, the J gene TRBJ1-1; a possible D gene is TRBD1 (5 bases). CDR3 size: 11 residues. V was cut by 2 bases and J by 10 bases, with 11 bases left in between. Germline-derived CDR1 and CDR2 are DFQATT and SNEGSKA (reference sequence). CDR3 region: CSARWQGAAFF. In nucleotides, the CDR3 is TGCAGTGCTAGATGGCAGGGCGCAGCTTTCTTT.

The chain joins TRBV30 to TRBJ2-2; D unresolved. Germline-derived CDR1 and CDR2 are GTSNPN and SVGIG (reference sequence). V was cut by 3 bases and J by 6 bases, with 14 bases left in between. CDR3 size: 14 residues. The CDR3 region has the DNA TGTGCCTGGAGCGATATTAGGTTCGCCGGGGAGCTGTTTTTT. Protein: CAWSDIRFAGELFF.

V gene TRBV30 combines with J gene TRBJ1-5; TRBD1 aligns across 7 bases. J lost 6 bases, V lost 2 bases, and 10 bases had no gene match. Germline V gene sequence: CDR1 GTSNPN, CDR2 SVGIG (reference sequence). The CDR3 contains 15 residues. CDR3 bases: TGTGCCTGGAGTACCTCCGGGACAGCGGTTCAGCCCCAGCATTTT. It is translated as CAWSTSGTAVQPQHF.

V and J are TRBV29-1 and TRBJ2-3; possible D gene TRBD1, 7 bases. V shed 4 bases and J shed 3 bases, with 14 bases lying between them. This CDR3 is 14 amino acids long. The V gene's germline CDR1 is SQVTM and CDR2 ANQGSEA. The chain's CDR3 is CSVVDRAGTDTQYF. The CDR3 nucleotides read TGCAGCGTTGTAGACAGGGCGGGAACAGATACGCAGTATTTT.

J is TRBJ2-1 and V is TRBV13; D perhaps matches TRBD1 (6 bases). The CDR3 runs to 13 residues. Looked up from germline, CDR1 is PRHDT and CDR2 is FYEKMQ (reference sequence). Between the trimmed V and J ends, which lost 2 bases and 8 bases, there was a span of 10 bases. The CDR3 reads CASSLTGGHEQFF. The CDR3 DNA is TGTGCCAGCAGCTTAACTGGGGGCCATGAGCAGTTCTTC.

Comments on this clone: Different DNA sequences within this sample yield the same CDR3. The DNA for the CDR3 is TGCAGCGCCGGTCCTTACAATGAGCAGTTCTTC. Translation: CSAGPYNEQFF. The chain links TRBV29-1 to TRBJ2-1, with D unclear. This CDR3 contains 11 residues. Germline values: CDR1 SQVTM, CDR2 ANQGSEA. V gave up 7 bases and J gave up 4 bases, with 8 bases separating them.

Sample share makes this clone medium-sized. The J gene is TRBJ2-2, the V gene TRBV7-9; D is uncertain. This CDR3 is built from 15 residues. CDR1 is SEHNR, CDR2 FQNEAQ, per germline (reference sequence). V was trimmed by 1 base and J by 3 bases, leaving 9 bases between them. In nucleotides, the CDR3 is TGTGCCAGCAGCTTAGTTTCCGGTCACACCGGGGAGCTGTTTTTT. Its protein product is CASSLVSGHTGELFF.

The chain recombines TRBV19 with TRBJ1-2, with a tentative D call TRBD1 (6 bases). The CDR3 contains 13 residues. Germline assignment: CDR1 LNHDA and CDR2 SQIVND (reference sequence). Trimming pared 9 bases from V and 8 bases from J, leaving 19 bases between. The CDR3 reads CASLNREASGYTF. The CDR3 nucleotides are TGTGCCAGCCTGAACAGGGAGGCGTCCGGCTACACCTTC.

The CDR3 DNA follows: TGTGCCAGCAGCCTATCGGCGGGGCAGGGGGCTGTGACCCAGTACTTC. Protein sequence: CASSLSAGQGAVTQYF. The rearrangement links TRBV5-5 to TRBJ2-5; 8 bases fit TRBD1. Germline V gene sequence: CDR1 SGHKS, CDR2 YYEKEE (reference sequence). With V trimmed by 4 bases and J by 7 bases, 15 bases remained unmatched. This CDR3 comprises 16 residues.

The rearrangement links TRBV7-3 to TRBJ2-2; the match to TRBD2 covers 8 bases. This CDR3 has 15 residues. Looked up from germline, CDR1 is SGHTA and CDR2 is FQGTGA. V lost 5 bases to trimming and J lost 0 bases; unmatched junction nucleotides: 2. The CDR3 coding sequence is TGTGCCAGCAGCCCGGGACTAGCGAACACCGGGGAGCTGTTTTTT. Translating gives CASSPGLANTGELFF.

The chain is built from TRBV19 and TRBJ1-5, with D perhaps TRBD1 (5 bases). The V gene lost 3 bases and the J gene lost 2 bases, with 11 bases spanning the gap. Germline V CDR1 and CDR2: LNHDA, SQIVND (reference sequence). The CDR3 contains 15 residues. In DNA form, the CDR3 reads TGTGCCAGTAGTATGAGGGTACAGGGCAATCAGCCCCAGCATTTT. It encodes CASSMRVQGNQPQHF.

This chain connects TRBV7-2 to TRBJ2-3; D is uncertain. The CDR3 runs 13 residues. V was cut by 3 bases and J by 6 bases, with 10 bases left in between. Germline V gene data show CDR1 as SGHTA and CDR2 as FQGNSA. CDR3 nucleotides: TGTGCCAGCAGCTTCATTGGGCGGGATACGCAGTATTTT. This sequence encodes CASSFIGRDTQYF.

V is TRBV20-1 and J is TRBJ2-3; D is unresolved. Trimming left V 5 bases short and J 6 bases short, with 6 bases between. The CDR3 runs to 10 residues. Germline V gene data show CDR1 as DFQATT and CDR2 as SNEGSKA (reference sequence). CDR3 coding DNA: TGCAGTGCTGACGGGGATACGCAGTATTTT. As protein: CSADGDTQYF.

The chain uses TRBV14 and TRBJ1-2; 10 bases match TRBD1. V trimming: 1 base; J trimming: 7 bases; junction bases outside the gene matches: 12. Germline CDR1 is SGHDN and CDR2 is FVKESK. The CDR3 consists of 17 residues. The CDR3 spells CASSQATTGTGEGGYTF. CDR3 DNA sequence: TGTGCCAGCAGCCAAGCGACCACCGGGACAGGGGAAGGTGGCTACACCTTC.

This clone is a singleton in its sample. This sequence joins TRBV27 and TRBJ1-1; D is uncertain. Looked up from germline, CDR1 is MNHEY and CDR2 is SMNVEV (reference sequence). Trimming cost V 7 bases and J 1 base, with 10 bases left between them. The CDR3 spans 13 residues. CDR3 DNA sequence: TGTGCCAGCACTGCCCGAGGGAACACTGAAGCTTTCTTT. This translates into CASTARGNTEAFF.

The chain joins TRBV14 to TRBJ2-7; D possibly matches TRBD1 or TRBD2 (5 bases each). The germline V gene encodes CDR1 SGHDN and CDR2 FVKESK. The CDR3 is made up of 20 amino acids. Trimming left V 0 bases short and J 4 bases short, with 28 bases between. CDR3 bases: TGTGCCAGCAGCCAAGATCGAGGGCTTGGGGCGAGGACATACCTATACGAGCAGTACTTC. This translates into CASSQDRGLGARTYLYEQYF.

This rearrangement joins TRBV7-2 to TRBJ2-3; TRBD2 might be the D (6 bases). The CDR3 contains 14 residues. CDR1 is SGHTA and CDR2 is FQGNSA in the germline V gene. Trimming left V 6 bases short and J 0 bases short, with 10 bases between. CDR3 in amino acids: CASRAGASTDTQYF. The DNA for the CDR3 is TGTGCCAGCAGAGCGGGTGCAAGCACAGATACGCAGTATTTT. Full variable domain (outside the CDR3, taken from reference TRBV7-2 and TRBJ2-3): GAGVSQSPSNKVTEKGKDVELRCDPISGHTALYWYRQSLGQGLEFLIYFQGNSAPDKSGLPSDRFSAERTGGSVSTLTIQRTQQEDSAVYLCASRAGASTDTQYFGPGTRLTVL.